The 7 T cell receptor beta chains given below trace back to one sample, sequenced in a study of blood T cell repertoires in COVID-19. The data were produced by immunoSEQ multiplex PCR, yet TCRdb's version contains in-frame clones alone and is incomplete. The sample records more than 120,000 clones, around 87% being singletons. The sample comprised peripheral blood. These receptor sequences come from a man aged 45 to 65 who had recovered from COVID-19.

The rearrangement joins TRBV27 to TRBJ2-2; no definite D call. This CDR3 has 12 residues. The germline CDR1 and CDR2 sequences are MNHEY and SMNVEV (reference sequence). V dropped 5 bases and J dropped 3 bases, with 4 bases sitting between them. CDR3 sequence (DNA): TGTGCCAGCAGTCGGTACACCGGGGAGCTGTTTTTT. Translating it yields CASSRYTGELFF.

The genes are TRBV18 and TRBJ1-1; 7 nucleotides align to TRBD1. Germline-derived CDR1 and CDR2 are KGHSH and LQKENI. CDR3 size: 13 residues. The V segment lost 6 bases and the J segment 1 base; nucleotides outside the gene matches: 2. The CDR3 DNA reads as TGTGCCAGCTCGGGACAGAAGAACACTGAAGCTTTCTTT. It encodes CASSGQKNTEAFF.

V is TRBV5-6 and J is TRBJ1-1; 8 nucleotides align to TRBD1. The germline CDR1 and CDR2 sequences are SGHDT and YYEEEE. The V and J ends lost 5 bases and 5 bases, in that order; junction bases with no gene match: 14. The CDR3 covers 16 residues. The CDR3 DNA reads as TGTGCCAGCAGTTCGGGACAGGCCACGGAGGGAACTGAAGCTTTCTTT. Translated: CASSSGQATEGTEAFF.

V usage is TRBV6-6 and J usage is TRBJ1-2, with D possibly being TRBD1 (6 bases). Deletions cut 5 bases from V and 8 bases from J, with 30 bases between. Germline lookup yields CDR1 MNHNY and CDR2 SVGAGI (reference sequence). The CDR3 is 18 residues long. The CDR3 DNA follows: TGTGCCAGCAGTCCACCCGTCCCCCAGACCACAGGGTTAAGCGGCTACACCTTC. Amino acids: CASSPPVPQTTGLSGYTF.

The V gene is TRBV15, the J gene TRBJ1-5, with D hard to call. The V end lost 0 bases, the J end lost 11 bases, and 11 bases lay between the germline ends. Germline loops: CDR1 LNHNV, CDR2 YYDKDF (reference sequence). This CDR3 comprises 13 residues. CDR3 sequence: CATSRDPGETQHF. The CDR3 DNA is TGTGCCACCAGCAGAGATCCCGGGGAGACCCAGCATTTT. The whole variable domain, remainder taken from reference TRBV15 and TRBJ1-5, is DAMVIQNPRYQVTQFGKPVTLSCSQTLNHNVMYWYQQKSSQAPKLLFHYYDKDFNNEADTPDNFQSRRPNTSFCFLDIRSPGLGDTAMYLCATSRDPGETQHFGDGTRLSIL.

The chain employs TRBV11-2 and TRBJ1-2; 9 positions match TRBD1. CDR3 length: 14 amino acids. Trimming took 5 bases from V and 4 from J; bases not matched to a gene: 5. Germline V CDR1 and CDR2: SGHAT, FQNNGV. The CDR3 coding sequence is TGTGCCAGCAGCCCGGACAGGGGAGCCTATGGCTACACCTTC. It codes for CASSPDRGAYGYTF.

The chain combines TRBV28 with TRBJ1-1, with D hard to call. Trimming stripped 3 bases from V and 5 bases from J, with 19 bases between. Germline-derived CDR1 and CDR2 are MDHEN and SYDVKM. There are 16 residues in the CDR3. CDR3 DNA sequence: TGTGCCAGCAGTTTCAGCACATGGAGTCCGGGGACTGAAGCTTTCTTT. The encoded protein is CASSFSTWSPGTEAFF.